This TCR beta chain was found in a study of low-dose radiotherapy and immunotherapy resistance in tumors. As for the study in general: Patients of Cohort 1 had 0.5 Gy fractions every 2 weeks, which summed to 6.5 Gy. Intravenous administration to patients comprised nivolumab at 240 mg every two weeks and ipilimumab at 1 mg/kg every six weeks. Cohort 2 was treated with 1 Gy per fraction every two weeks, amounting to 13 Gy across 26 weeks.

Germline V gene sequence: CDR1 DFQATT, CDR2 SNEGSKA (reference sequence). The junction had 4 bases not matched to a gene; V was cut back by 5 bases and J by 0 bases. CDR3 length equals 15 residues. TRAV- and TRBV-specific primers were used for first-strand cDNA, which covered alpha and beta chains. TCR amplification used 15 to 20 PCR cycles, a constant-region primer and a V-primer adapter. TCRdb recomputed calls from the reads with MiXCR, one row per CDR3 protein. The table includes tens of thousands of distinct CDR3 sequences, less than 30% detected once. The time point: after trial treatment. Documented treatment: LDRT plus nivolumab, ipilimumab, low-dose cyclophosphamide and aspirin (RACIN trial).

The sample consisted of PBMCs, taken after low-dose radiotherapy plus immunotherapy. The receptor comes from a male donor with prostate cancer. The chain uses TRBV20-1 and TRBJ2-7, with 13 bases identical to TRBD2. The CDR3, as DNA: TGCAGTGCTCGACTAGCGGGAGGTTCCTCCTACGAGCAGTACTTC. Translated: CSARLAGGSSYEQYF.